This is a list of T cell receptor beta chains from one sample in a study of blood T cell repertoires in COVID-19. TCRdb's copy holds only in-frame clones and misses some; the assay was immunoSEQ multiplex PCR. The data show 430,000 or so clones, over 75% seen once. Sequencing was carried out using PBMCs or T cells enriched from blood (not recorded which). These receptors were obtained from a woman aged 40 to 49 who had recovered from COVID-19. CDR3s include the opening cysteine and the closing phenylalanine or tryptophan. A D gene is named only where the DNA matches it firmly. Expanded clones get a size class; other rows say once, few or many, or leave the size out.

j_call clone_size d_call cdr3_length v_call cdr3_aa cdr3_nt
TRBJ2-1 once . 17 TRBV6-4 CASSLFLLEGAVGEQFF TGTGCCAGCAGTCTTTTTCTTCTCGAAGGGGCGGTCGGTGAGCAGTTCTTC
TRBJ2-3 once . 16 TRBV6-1 CASSDGSSDGADTQYF TGTGCCAGCAGTGATGGTTCTAGCGACGGGGCAGATACGCAGTATTTT
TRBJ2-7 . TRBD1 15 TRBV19 CASSPPGQGGSEQYF TGTGCCAGTAGTCCACCGGGACAGGGGGGTTCCGAGCAGTACTTC
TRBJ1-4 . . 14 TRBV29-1 CSVGGGSVEEKLFF TGCAGCGTTGGAGGGGGATCGGTCGAAGAAAAACTGTTTTTT
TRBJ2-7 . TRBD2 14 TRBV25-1 CASTVAGRVSEQYF TGTGCCAGCACTGTAGCGGGAAGGGTCTCCGAGCAGTACTTC
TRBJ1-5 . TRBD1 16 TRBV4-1 CASSQDPDRGYQPQHF TGCGCCAGCAGCCAAGATCCCGACAGGGGGTATCAGCCCCAGCATTTT
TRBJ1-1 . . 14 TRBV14 CASSQDTYGGNAFF TGTGCCAGCAGCCAAGATACTTACGGGGGAAATGCTTTCTTT
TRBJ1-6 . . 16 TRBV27 CASSPRGLFHNSPLHF TGTGCCAGCAGTCCTCGCGGATTATTCCATAATTCACCCCTCCACTTT
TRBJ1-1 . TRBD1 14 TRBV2 CASSEGRGLTEAFF TGTGCCAGCAGTGAAGGCAGGGGGTTAACTGAAGCTTTCTTT
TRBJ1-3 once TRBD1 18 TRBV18 CASSPTTGTGGGGNTIYF TGTGCCAGCTCACCCACTACCGGGACAGGGGGCGGCGGAAACACCATATATTTT
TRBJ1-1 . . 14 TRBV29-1 CSVEYRAQNTEAFF TGCAGCGTAGAATACAGGGCCCAGAACACTGAAGCTTTCTTT
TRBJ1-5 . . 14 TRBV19 CASSVSAGDQPQHF TGTGCCAGTAGTGTGTCAGCAGGGGATCAGCCCCAGCATTTT
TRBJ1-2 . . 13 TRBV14 CASTTAGNYGYTF TGTGCCAGTACCACGGCAGGGAACTATGGCTACACCTTC
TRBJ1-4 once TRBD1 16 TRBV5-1 CASSLAGAGGGEKLFF TGCGCCAGCAGCTTGGCCGGGGCAGGGGGTGGCGAAAAACTGTTTTTT
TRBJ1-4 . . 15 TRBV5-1 CASSRQQGLDEKLFF TGCGCCAGCAGCCGCCAACAGGGATTGGATGAAAAACTGTTTTTT
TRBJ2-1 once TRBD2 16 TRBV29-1 CSVDVPSGRVYNEQFF TGCAGCGTTGACGTGCCTAGCGGGAGAGTATATAATGAGCAGTTCTTC
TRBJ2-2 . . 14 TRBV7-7 CASSLAAYTGELFF TGTGCTAGCAGCTTAGCGGCCTACACCGGGGAGCTGTTTTTT
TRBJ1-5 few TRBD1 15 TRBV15 CATSRDRGLNQPQHF TGTGCCACCAGCAGAGATAGGGGGCTCAATCAGCCCCAGCATTTT
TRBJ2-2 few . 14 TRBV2 CASSAVRNTGELFF TGTGCCAGCAGTGCGGTTAGAAACACCGGGGAGCTGTTTTTT
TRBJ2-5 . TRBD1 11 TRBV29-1 CSVGQGETQYF TGCAGCGTGGGACAGGGAGAGACCCAGTACTTC
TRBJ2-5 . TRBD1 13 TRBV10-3 CAISWGQQETQYF TGTGCCATCAGTTGGGGACAGCAAGAGACCCAGTACTTC
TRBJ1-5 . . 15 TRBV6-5 CASSYRGGDGQPQHF TGTGCCAGCAGTTACCGGGGGGGCGATGGTCAGCCCCAGCATTTT
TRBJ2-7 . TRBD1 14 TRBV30 CAWRFGQGDHEQYF TGTGCCTGGAGATTTGGACAGGGGGACCACGAGCAGTACTTC
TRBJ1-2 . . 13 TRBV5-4 CASSPGQIYGYTF TGTGCCAGCAGCCCCGGACAAATCTATGGCTACACCTTC
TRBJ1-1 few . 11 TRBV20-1 CSARQGPWAFF TGCAGTGCTCGGCAGGGCCCGTGGGCTTTCTTT
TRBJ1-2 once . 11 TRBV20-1 CSVPSLNGYTF TGCAGTGTCCCGAGCCTTAATGGCTACACCTTC
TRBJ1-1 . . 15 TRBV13 CASSPEGGVKTEAFF TGTGCCAGCAGCCCCGAGGGGGGGGTGAAGACTGAAGCTTTCTTT
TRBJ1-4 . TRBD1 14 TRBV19 CASADRGLDEKLFF TGTGCCAGTGCTGACAGGGGGCTTGATGAAAAACTGTTTTTT
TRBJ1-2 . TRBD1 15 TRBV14 CASSQFDRGIGGYTF TGTGCCAGCAGCCAGTTCGACAGGGGGATCGGTGGCTACACCTTC
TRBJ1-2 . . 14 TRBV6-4 CASSDFGGGYGYTF TGTGCCAGCAGTGACTTTGGGGGGGGCTATGGCTACACCTTC
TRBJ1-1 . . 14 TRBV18 CASSPQTENTEAFF TGTGCCAGCTCACCCCAGACAGAAAACACTGAAGCTTTCTTT
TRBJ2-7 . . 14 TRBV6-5 CAAGLRTGSYEQYF TGTGCCGCGGGGCTCCGGACAGGTTCCTACGAGCAGTACTTC
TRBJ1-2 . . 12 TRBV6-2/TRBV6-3 CASSAVDYGYTF TGTGCCAGCAGTGCTGTAGACTATGGCTACACCTTC
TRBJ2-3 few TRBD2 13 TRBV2 CATPSGITDTQYF TGTGCCACTCCTAGCGGGATCACAGATACGCAGTATTTT
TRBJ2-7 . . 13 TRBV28 CASTGRQAYEQYF TGTGCCAGCACGGGAAGGCAGGCCTACGAGCAGTACTTC
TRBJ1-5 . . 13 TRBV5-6 CASSLGGGQPQHF TGTGCCAGCAGCTTGGGGGGAGGTCAGCCCCAGCATTTT
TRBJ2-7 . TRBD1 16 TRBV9 CASSTLPTGDSYEQYF TGTGCCAGCAGCACTCTGCCGACAGGGGATTCCTACGAGCAGTACTTC
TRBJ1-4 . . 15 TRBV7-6 CASSLEPGFNEKLFF TGTGCCAGCAGCTTAGAACCAGGATTTAATGAAAAACTGTTTTTT
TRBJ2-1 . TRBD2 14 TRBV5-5 CASTMSGSSNEQFF TGTGCCAGCACCATGAGCGGGAGTAGCAATGAGCAGTTCTTC
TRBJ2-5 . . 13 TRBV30 CAWSIGTGETQYF TGTGCCTGGAGCATTGGTACGGGAGAGACCCAGTACTTC
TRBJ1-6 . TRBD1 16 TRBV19 CASSRSGTGEGKPLHF TGTGCCAGTAGCAGGTCCGGGACAGGCGAGGGGAAACCCCTCCACTTT
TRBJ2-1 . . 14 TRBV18 CASSADSRLDEQFF TGTGCCAGCTCAGCGGATAGCCGCCTAGATGAGCAGTTCTTC
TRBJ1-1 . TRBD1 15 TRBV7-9 CASSQGDRGYTEAFF TGTGCCAGCAGCCAGGGGGACAGGGGATACACTGAAGCTTTCTTT
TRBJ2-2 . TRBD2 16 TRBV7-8 CASSRLAGSGPGELFF TGTGCCAGCAGCCGACTAGCGGGAAGTGGTCCCGGGGAGCTGTTTTTT
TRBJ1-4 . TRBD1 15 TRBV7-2 CASSQGTGRNEKLFF TGTGCCAGCAGCCAAGGGACAGGGCGGAATGAAAAACTGTTTTTT
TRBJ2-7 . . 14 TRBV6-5 CASSYRGQSTEQYF TGTGCCAGCAGTTACAGAGGACAGTCGACCGAGCAGTACTTC
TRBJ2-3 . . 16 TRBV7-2 CASSLNFGAYTDTQYF TGTGCCAGCAGCTTAAATTTCGGTGCTTACACAGATACGCAGTATTTT
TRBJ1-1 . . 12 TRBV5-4 CASSHQRAEAFF TGTGCCAGCAGCCACCAGAGGGCTGAAGCTTTCTTT
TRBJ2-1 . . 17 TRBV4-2 CASSQQPAKSSYNEQFF TGTGCCAGCAGCCAACAACCAGCGAAGAGCTCCTACAATGAGCAGTTCTTC
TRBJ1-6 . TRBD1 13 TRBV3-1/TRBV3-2 CASSGPRGSPLHF TGTGCCAGCAGCGGGCCCAGGGGGTCACCCCTCCACTTT
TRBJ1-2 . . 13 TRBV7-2 CASSAPGFNGYTF TGTGCCAGCAGCGCCCCGGGTTTTAATGGCTACACCTTC